The source of this T cell receptor (beta chain) is a study of CD8 T cells in ankylosing spondylitis. The study, taken as a whole, reports: CD8+ cells made up the disease-linked clones, which were relatively rare in peripheral blood. Reports say disease-linked clones showed up significantly more in matched ankylosing spondylitis synovial fluid. Typical of ankylosing spondylitis blood, it appeared, was a TCR beta motif of under 10 highly homologous variants.

Details on this clonotype: The antigen is undetermined.

The CDR3 has 14 residues. Germline values: CDR1 DFQATT, CDR2 SNEGSKA (reference sequence). Unmatched junction bases numbered 5, after V lost 3 bases and J lost 3 bases. Using quantitative 5'-RACE with molecular barcodes, the authors made TCR beta libraries. One entry per CDR3 protein results from TCRdb running MiXCR on the 5' RACE reads. This sample has more than 400,000 distinct CDR3 sequences; about 5.7% occur once, and the top ten carry around 3.5%. The clonotype originates from a male donor with ankylosing spondylitis. V gene TRBV20-1 combines with J gene TRBJ1-1; 9 nucleotides agree with TRBD1. Sequencing input: blood, either unsorted or a sorted T cell fraction (not recorded which). CDR3 nucleotide sequence: TGCAGTGCTAGGCGTGGACAGGGGTACACTGAAGCTTTCTTT. This sequence encodes CSARRGQGYTEAFF.